The rows below give T cell receptor beta chains drawn from one sample of a study of CD8 T cells in ankylosing spondylitis. TCRdb re-analysed the 5' RACE reads in MiXCR, keeping a single row per CDR3 protein. Of roughly 400,000 distinct CDR3 sequences listed, around 24% are singletons. Sequencing was performed on blood, either unsorted or a sorted T cell fraction (not recorded which). The receptors were sampled from a male donor with ankylosing spondylitis. Both conserved end residues are part of each CDR3. The order of the fields is V gene, J gene, clone size, CDR3 length, D gene, CDR3 DNA, CDR3 protein. D genes are given only for firm matches. Part of the rows lack a size; the others show once, few, many or a class for expanded clones.

TRBV28	TRBJ2-7	few	13	TRBD2	TGTGCCAGCAGGCCAGCGGGAGGGTACGAGCAGTACTTC	CASRPAGGYEQYF
TRBV2	TRBJ2-3	few	16	TRBD2	TGTGCCAGCAGTGAATCGGTAGGGAGGGGCACAGATACGCAGTATTTT	CASSESVGRGTDTQYF
TRBV6-2/TRBV6-3	TRBJ2-7	-	14	-	TGTGCCAGCACCCTAGGGGGGGCTTCCTACGAGCAGTACTTC	CASTLGGASYEQYF
TRBV5-1	TRBJ2-3	-	15	-	TGCGCCAGCAGCTTGGGAGGGGGAGGCACAGATACGCAGTATTTT	CASSLGGGGTDTQYF
TRBV19	TRBJ1-6	-	16	-	TGTGCCAGTAGTATACCGCTCGGGAGGCCGGATTCACCCCTCCACTTT	CASSIPLGRPDSPLHF
TRBV7-9	TRBJ2-2	-	16	TRBD2	TGTGCCAGCAGCTCCGGGGCGGGACTAGCCACCGGGGAGCTGTTTTTT	CASSSGAGLATGELFF
TRBV27	TRBJ1-1	-	15	TRBD1	TGTGCCAGCAGTTTCCGCGACAGGGGCGGTGGTGAAGCTTTCTTT	CASSFRDRGGGEAFF
TRBV29-1	TRBJ2-1	many	13	-	TGCAGCGTTGGAACGGGAGCCTACAATGAGCAGTTCTTC	CSVGTGAYNEQFF
TRBV11-1	TRBJ2-7	-	13	-	TGTGCCAGCAGCTTAGCGACAACCTACGAGCAGTACTTC	CASSLATTYEQYF
TRBV20-1	TRBJ2-5	few	14	TRBD2	TGCAGTGCATTACCTAGACTAGCGCGAGAGACCCAGTACTTC	CSALPRLARETQYF
TRBV24-1	TRBJ2-1	-	16	-	TGTGCCACCAGTGACACCGGGACAGGCGGGGGCAATGAGCAGTTCTTC	CATSDTGTGGGNEQFF
TRBV7-3	TRBJ2-2	few	15	TRBD1	TGTGCCAGCAGACCGACAGGGTGGGACACCGGGGAGCTGTTTTTT	CASRPTGWDTGELFF
TRBV29-1	TRBJ2-3	-	13	-	TGCAGCGTCGAAGCTACTAGCACAGATACGCAGTATTTT	CSVEATSTDTQYF
TRBV7-2	TRBJ2-1	-	14	-	TGTGCCAGCAGCTTAAGCGGCCACTACAATGAGCAGTTCTTC	CASSLSGHYNEQFF
TRBV5-1	TRBJ1-2	-	15	-	TGCGCCAGCAGCTTAAGAACCGGGCCCCGTGCTGGCTACACCTTC	CASSLRTGPRAGYTF
TRBV20-1	TRBJ1-5	few	13	TRBD1	TGCAGTGCTGGGGACAGGGGCAATCAGCCCCAGCATTTT	CSAGDRGNQPQHF
TRBV24-1	TRBJ2-3	-	13	-	TGTGCCACCAGTGATGACAGCACAGATACGCAGTATTTT	CATSDDSTDTQYF
TRBV6-1	TRBJ2-7	few	13	-	TGTGCCAGCAGTGAAGCGCGGGGGACAGAGCAGTACTTC	CASSEARGTEQYF
TRBV20-1	TRBJ2-7	few	10	-	TGCAGTGCTAGGTCCGGGGAGCAGTACTTC	CSARSGEQYF
TRBV12-3/TRBV12-4	TRBJ2-7	-	14	TRBD1	TGTGCCAGCAGTTTATTCCGGACAGGGTCAGGGCAGTACTTC	CASSLFRTGSGQYF
TRBV12-3/TRBV12-4	TRBJ2-3	few	16	TRBD2	TGTGCCAGCCGCCCTGAGCGGGGCCCCCCCACAGATACGCAGTATTTT	CASRPERGPPTDTQYF
TRBV7-2	TRBJ2-7	few	15	-	TGTGCCAGCAGCTTAGACAGGGCCCCTCTCTACGAGCAGTACTTC	CASSLDRAPLYEQYF
TRBV5-1	TRBJ2-7	-	16	TRBD2	TGCGCCAGCAGCTTGGCACTAGCGGGAGCAGCATACGAGCAGTACTTC	CASSLALAGAAYEQYF
TRBV5-1	TRBJ2-1	-	14	TRBD1	TGCGCCAGCAGCTCCGGGACAGCGAGCAATGAGCAGTTCTTC	CASSSGTASNEQFF
TRBV18	TRBJ2-6	-	18	-	TGTGCCAGCTCACCGCGCCTAACCAGGGGGGCTGGGGCCAACGTCCTGACTTTC	CASSPRLTRGAGANVLTF
TRBV4-2	TRBJ2-1	few	16	TRBD2	TGTGCCAGCAGCCAAGTGTATAGCGGGAGTGTCTATGAGCAGTTCTTC	CASSQVYSGSVYEQFF
TRBV5-1	TRBJ2-1	few	14	-	TGCGCCAGCAATCTCCGGGCCCCACGGAATGAGCAGTTCTTC	CASNLRAPRNEQFF
TRBV5-1	TRBJ2-3	few	15	-	TGCGCCAGCAGCTTGGGACTAGACTACACAGATACGCAGTATTTT	CASSLGLDYTDTQYF
TRBV9	TRBJ1-2	-	18	-	TGTGCCAGCAGCGTAGCCCCGGACGTATTGCGAGCTAACTATGGCTACACCTTC	CASSVAPDVLRANYGYTF
TRBV28	TRBJ1-2	-	14	TRBD1	TGTACCAGCAGAGGACAGGGGACTAACTATGGCTACACCTTC	CTSRGQGTNYGYTF
TRBV7-2	TRBJ2-7	-	15	-	TGTGCCAGCAGCTTAGGGGGGCCAACCTCCTACGAGCAGTACTTC	CASSLGGPTSYEQYF
TRBV6-2/TRBV6-3	TRBJ2-3	-	16	TRBD2	TGTGCCAGCAGTTACGGAAGCGGGAGTAACGCAGATACGCAGTATTTT	CASSYGSGSNADTQYF
TRBV11-2	TRBJ2-1	few	18	TRBD1	TGTGCCAGCAGCCTTCCGCTCCAGGGGGCGACAAGAGTGAATGAGCAGTTCTTC	CASSLPLQGATRVNEQFF
TRBV27	TRBJ2-5	-	16	TRBD1	TGTGCCAGCAGTCAGAGTCCGGGACAGGGGATTGAGACCCAGTACTTC	CASSQSPGQGIETQYF
TRBV20-1	TRBJ2-3	many	14	-	TGCAGTGCTAGCCCTCCTCTAGTGTCAGATACGCAGTATTTT	CSASPPLVSDTQYF
TRBV28	TRBJ2-1	-	13	-	TGTGCCAGCAGGTCCGGAGGCTACAATGAGCAGTTCTTC	CASRSGGYNEQFF
TRBV2	TRBJ2-5	few	13	TRBD1	TGTGCCAGCAGTCGCGGGACAGGGGAGACCCAGTACTTC	CASSRGTGETQYF
TRBV4-2	TRBJ1-5	-	16	-	TGTGCCAGCAGCCCAGGTGGGGGGACTGGCAATCAGCCCCAGCATTTT	CASSPGGGTGNQPQHF
TRBV29-1	TRBJ1-4	few	15	TRBD1	TGCAGCGTTGACTTCCCGGGACAGAAGAATGAAAAACTGTTTTTT	CSVDFPGQKNEKLFF
TRBV13	TRBJ2-7	many	16	-	TGTGCCAGCAGTTACCTTAATGGGGGCGCTCCATACGAGCAGTACTTC	CASSYLNGGAPYEQYF
TRBV10-3	TRBJ1-2	-	14	-	TGTGCCATCACGAGGGACACTTCGGGCTATGGCTACACCTTC	CAITRDTSGYGYTF
TRBV28	TRBJ2-4	few	12	-	TGTGCCAGCAGTTTAACCAAAAACATTCAGTACTTC	CASSLTKNIQYF
TRBV7-2	TRBJ2-2	few	13	-	TGTGCCAGCAGCTTAACGTGGCCAGGGGAGCTGTTTTTT	CASSLTWPGELFF